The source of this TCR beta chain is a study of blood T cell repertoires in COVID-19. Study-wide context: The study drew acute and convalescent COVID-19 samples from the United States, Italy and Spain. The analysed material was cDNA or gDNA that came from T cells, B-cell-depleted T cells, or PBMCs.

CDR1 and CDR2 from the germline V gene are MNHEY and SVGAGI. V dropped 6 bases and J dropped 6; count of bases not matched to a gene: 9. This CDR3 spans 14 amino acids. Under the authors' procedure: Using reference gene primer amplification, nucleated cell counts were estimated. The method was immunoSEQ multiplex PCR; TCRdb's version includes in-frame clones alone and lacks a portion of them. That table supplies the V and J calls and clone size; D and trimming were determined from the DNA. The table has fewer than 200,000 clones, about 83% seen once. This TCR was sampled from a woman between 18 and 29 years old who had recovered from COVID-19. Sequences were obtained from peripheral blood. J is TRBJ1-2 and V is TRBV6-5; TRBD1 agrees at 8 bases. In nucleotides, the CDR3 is TGTGCCAGCAGGCGACAGGGGCCCTCGAATGGCTACACCTTC. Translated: CASRRQGPSNGYTF.